Sequencing of this TCR beta chain was carried out in a study of blood T cell repertoires in COVID-19. Authors' analysis steps: Reference gene primer amplification gave estimated nucleated cell counts. Clones were read by immunoSEQ multiplex PCR, and TCRdb kept only the in-frame ones, dropping some. V and J calls and clone size are those listed in that table; D and trimming were worked out from the DNA. The table includes about 380,000 clones, more than 75% detected once. Categorization into cohorts depended on clinical history that participants reported. Two negative PCRs, clearance, or symptom resolution characterized the recovered Cohort 3 donors. The CDR3 has 13 amino acids. Germline CDR1 reads SNHLY; CDR2 reads FYNNEI. The germline V and J ends were trimmed by 6 bases and 0 bases, with 8 bases remaining between them.

This clonotype originated in a woman under 30 who had recovered from COVID-19. The J gene is TRBJ1-1, the V gene TRBV2; D might be TRBD1 (5 bases). Sequencing was carried out using PBMCs or T cells enriched from blood (not recorded which). The CDR3 nucleotides read TGTGCCAGCAGACAGGATCTGAACACTGAAGCTTTCTTT. Amino acids: CASRQDLNTEAFF.